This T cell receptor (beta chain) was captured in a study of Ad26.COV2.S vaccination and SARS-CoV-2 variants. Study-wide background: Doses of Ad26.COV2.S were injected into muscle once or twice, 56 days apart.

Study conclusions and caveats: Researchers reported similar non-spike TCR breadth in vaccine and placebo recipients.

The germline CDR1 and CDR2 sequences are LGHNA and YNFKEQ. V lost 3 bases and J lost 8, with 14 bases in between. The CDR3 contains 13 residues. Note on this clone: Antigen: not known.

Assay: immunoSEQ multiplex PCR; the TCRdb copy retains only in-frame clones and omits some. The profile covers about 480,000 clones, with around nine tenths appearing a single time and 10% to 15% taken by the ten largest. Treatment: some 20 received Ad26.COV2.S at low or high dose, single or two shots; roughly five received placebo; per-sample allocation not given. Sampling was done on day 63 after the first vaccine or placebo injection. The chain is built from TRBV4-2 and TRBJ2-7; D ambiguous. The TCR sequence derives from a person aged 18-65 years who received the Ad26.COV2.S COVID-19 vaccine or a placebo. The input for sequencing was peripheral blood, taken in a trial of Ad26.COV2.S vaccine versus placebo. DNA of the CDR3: TGTGCCAGCAGCCACCGCTCAGCCCCCAAGCAGTACTTC. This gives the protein CASSHRSAPKQYF.